Following are 26 T cell receptor beta chains from one sample sequenced in a study of T cell responses to AZD1222 COVID-19 vaccine listed by TCRdb under 2021. This specimen's time point label, per the study, means: baseline before first vaccination. Receptors were amplified or captured by the immunoSEQ multiplex PCR assay. TCRdb provides this immuneACCESS table in a form limited to in-frame rearrangements. Some clones are lacking; in checked studies, under half of them reflect an unresolved V gene, and why the rest are absent is not known. For this sample the table gives more than 130,000 clones, of which approximately 90% were detected only once. The ten largest clones capture 3.4% of the sample. This sample comprised peripheral blood, obtained on day 0 of AZD1222 vaccination. These TCRs come from an adult in good health.

The gene calls are TRBV9 and TRBJ2-5; D may be TRBD2 (7 bases). Germline V gene lookup returns CDR1 SGDLS and CDR2 YYNGEE. Trimming shortened V by 4 bases and J by 2 bases, and 18 bases separated the two germline ends. CDR3 length: 16 amino acids. The DNA of the CDR3 is TGTGCCAGCAGCTCCAGAGGGGGGGTCCCACAAGAGACCCAGTACTTC. Amino acid sequence: CASSSRGGVPQETQYF.

CDR3 loop: CASNLDSQVAEAFF. The DNA of the CDR3 is TGTGCCAGTAACTTGGACTCGCAGGTAGCTGAAGCTTTCTTT. This chain joins TRBV19 and TRBJ1-1; D remains ambiguous. CDR3 length equals 14 residues. The germline V gene has CDR1 LNHDA and CDR2 SQIVND (reference sequence). V was trimmed by 7 bases and J by 6 bases, leaving 18 bases between them.

The chain has TRBV9 and TRBJ2-7; weak D call: TRBD2 (5 bases). V was pared by 7 bases and J by 4 bases, with 9 bases between. The CDR3 runs to 11 residues. CDR1 is SGDLS, CDR2 YYNGEE, per germline. CDR3 DNA sequence: TGTGCCAGCGGGAGTCTGTACGAGCAGTACTTC. Protein sequence: CASGSLYEQYF. Full variable domain (outside the CDR3, taken from reference TRBV9 and TRBJ2-7): DSGVTQTPKHLITATGQRVTLRCSPRSGDLSVYWYQQSLDQGLQFLIQYYNGEERAKGNILERFSAQQFPDLHSELNLSSLELGDSALYFCASGSLYEQYFGPGTRLTVT.

The chain couples TRBV6-5 to TRBJ2-1; D may correspond to TRBD1 or TRBD2 (5 bases each). V gave up 4 bases and J gave up 3 bases, with 10 bases separating them. This CDR3 is 14 amino acids long. CDR1 is MNHEY and CDR2 is SVGAGI in the germline V gene. The CDR3 protein is CASSSGTNYNEQFF. The CDR3 DNA sequence: TGTGCCAGCAGTTCCGGGACCAACTACAATGAGCAGTTCTTC.

The J gene is TRBJ1-4, the V gene TRBV10-1; D unclear. V was clipped by 0 bases and J by 4 bases, with 9 bases between them. The germline V gene has CDR1 WNHNN and CDR2 SYGVQD (reference sequence). The CDR3 has 15 amino acids. This CDR3 reads CASSESGLINEKLFF. The CDR3 nucleotides read TGCGCCAGCAGTGAGTCCGGACTGATTAATGAAAAACTGTTTTTT.

The chain links TRBV11-2 to TRBJ1-1, with D possibly being TRBD1 (5 bases). The CDR3 spans 16 residues. Germline CDR1 and CDR2: SGHAT and FQNNGV. Trimming left V 5 bases short and J 1 base short, with 17 bases between. CDR3 sequence (DNA): TGTGCCAGCAGCCTAAGGGGCCGATTATCGAACACTGAAGCTTTCTTT. Translation: CASSLRGRLSNTEAFF.

This rearrangement joins TRBV7-2 to TRBJ1-2; maybe TRBD1 (6 bases). Germline CDR1 SGHTA, CDR2 FQGNSA. V dropped 8 bases and J dropped 3 bases, with 16 bases sitting between them. The CDR3 runs to 14 residues. The CDR3 DNA sequence: TGTGCCAGCTACATAGGGGGGGGTTACTATGGCTACACCTTC. It encodes CASYIGGGYYGYTF.

The V call is TRBV5-6, the J call TRBJ1-1, with D possibly matching TRBD1 (5 bases). CDR3 length: 14 residues. The V and J ends lost 0 bases and 4 bases respectively, with 10 bases between them. The germline V gene has CDR1 SGHDT and CDR2 YYEEEE. The chain's CDR3 is CASSLAGRGTEAFF. The CDR3 coding sequence is TGTGCCAGCAGCTTGGCAGGGCGGGGCACTGAAGCTTTCTTT.

The V call is TRBV19, the J call TRBJ1-5, with D tentatively TRBD1 (5 bases). The CDR3 contains 15 residues. The V end was cut by 7 bases, the J end by 4 bases, with 17 bases between. Germline V CDR1 and CDR2: LNHDA, SQIVND (reference sequence). This chain's CDR3 is CASTPQWGWNQPQHF. As DNA, the CDR3 is TGTGCCAGTACTCCCCAATGGGGCTGGAATCAGCCCCAGCATTTT.

The rearrangement uses TRBV5-1 and TRBJ2-7; 9 bases line up with TRBD1. The CDR3 totals 15 residues. V shed 0 bases, J shed 11 bases, and the junction held 12 bases outside the gene matches. Germline V lookup: CDR1 SGHRS, CDR2 YFSETQ. The CDR3 nucleotides are TGCGCCAGCAGCTTGGGGCGGGACAGGGAAAGATTAGAGTACTTC. Its translation is CASSLGRDRERLEYF.

The chain recombines TRBV7-2 with TRBJ1-2; 12 nucleotides agree with TRBD1. The CDR3 contains 15 residues. The ends lost 5 bases at V and 7 bases at J; junction bases unmatched: 8. Germline CDR1 and CDR2: SGHTA and FQGNSA. The CDR3 sequence is CASSLGGTGGRGYTF. CDR3 nucleotide sequence: TGTGCCAGCAGCCTAGGGGGGACAGGGGGCCGTGGCTACACCTTC.

The chain is built from TRBV6-5 and TRBJ1-1; no definite D call. The germline V and J ends were trimmed by 6 bases and 2 bases, with 16 bases remaining between them. The CDR3 contains 15 residues. CDR1 is MNHEY and CDR2 is SVGAGI in the germline V gene. The CDR3 loop reads CASSGISAGNTEAFF. CDR3 in DNA: TGTGCCAGCAGCGGAATCAGTGCAGGTAACACTGAAGCTTTCTTT.

This chain joins TRBV6-5 and TRBJ1-4, with no clear D. Deletions cut 6 bases from V and 5 bases from J, with 16 bases between. Germline loops: CDR1 MNHEY, CDR2 SVGAGI. The CDR3 totals 15 residues. CDR3 in DNA: TGTGCCAGCAGGTCAGCCGGGTTTGGGAATGAAAAACTGTTTTTT. Translating it yields CASRSAGFGNEKLFF.

The chain is built from TRBV5-1 and TRBJ2-1, with TRBD2 matching over 8 bases. Trimming at V came to 0 bases and at J to 9 bases, leaving 14 bases not matched to a gene. This CDR3 is 17 amino acids long. Germline V gene sequence: CDR1 SGHRS, CDR2 YFSETQ. The CDR3 region is CASSLVGRDSGASEQFF. The CDR3 bases are TGCGCCAGCAGCTTGGTAGGTCGGGATAGCGGGGCTTCTGAGCAGTTCTTC.

The chain links TRBV6-7 to TRBJ1-5; D may be TRBD1 (6 bases). TRBV6-7 is an ORF for which the function is uncertain. Trimming took 7 bases from V and 2 from J, leaving 15 bases between them. This CDR3 spans 15 amino acids. CDR3 amino acids: CASNRHRVGNQPQHF. The CDR3 DNA follows: TGTGCCAGCAATAGACACAGGGTCGGCAATCAGCCCCAGCATTTT.

The gene calls are TRBV19 and TRBJ1-1, with 9 bases aligning to TRBD1. J gave up 8 bases and V 5 bases, and 6 bases lay outside the gene matches. The germline CDR1 and CDR2 sequences are LNHDA and SQIVND (reference sequence). The CDR3 is 13 amino acids. CDR3 region: CASSSGTGSEAFF. CDR3 bases: TGTGCCAGTAGTTCTGGGACAGGGTCCGAAGCTTTCTTT.

The genes are TRBV3-1 (or the pseudogene TRBV3-2) and TRBJ1-6; no reliable D call. Germline values: CDR1 LGHDT, CDR2 YNNKEL (reference sequence). This CDR3 has 14 residues. V gave up 6 bases and J gave up 7 bases, with 13 bases separating them. CDR3 loop: CASSNDMSNSPLHF. CDR3 sequence (DNA): TGTGCCAGCAGTAACGACATGTCCAATTCACCCCTCCACTTT.

This rearrangement joins TRBV13 to TRBJ2-3; 13 nucleotides line up with TRBD2. The CDR3 length is 20 residues. After removal of 5 bases from V and 6 bases from J, the junction contained 20 bases not matched to a gene. The germline CDR1 and CDR2 sequences are PRHDT and FYEKMQ (reference sequence). The DNA of the CDR3 is TGTGCCAGCAGCCTAACCGCCGGGACTAGCGGGGCTCGCGGTGGGGATACGCAGTATTTT. The encoded protein is CASSLTAGTSGARGGDTQYF.

This clone was picked up one time. This chain uses TRBV4-2 with TRBJ1-1; D perhaps matches TRBD1 (5 bases). CDR1 and CDR2 (germline): LGHNA, YNFKEQ. The CDR3 contains 14 residues. Trimming removed 3 bases at V and 10 bases at J, with 18 bases between. CDR3 coding DNA: TGTGCCAGCAGCCAGGCCGGGACGGCCTTTGGAGCTTTCTTT. This gives the protein CASSQAGTAFGAFF.

The chain joins TRBV6-7 to TRBJ1-5, with D hard to call. TRBV6-7 belongs to the ORF category, with a function that is uncertain. The CDR3 totals 18 residues. Trimming cost V 2 bases and J 5 bases, with 22 bases left between them. The CDR3 bases are TGTGCCAGCAGTTACCCTTGCCTCCTCCTCGGCCCTTATCAGCCCCAGCATTTT. Encoded protein: CASSYPCLLLGPYQPQHF.

V gene TRBV19 combines with J gene TRBJ2-1; 7 bases are shared with TRBD2. There are 15 residues in the CDR3. The V gene end was trimmed by 1 base and the J gene end by 0 bases; junction bases not matched to a gene: 0. Germline CDR1 and CDR2: LNHDA and SQIVND (reference sequence). The CDR3 coding sequence is TGTGCCAGTAGTATAGGGACTAGCTCCTACAATGAGCAGTTCTTC. Translation: CASSIGTSSYNEQFF.

In its sample, this clone was seen a few times. The J gene is TRBJ2-1, the V gene TRBV5-6; 10 nucleotides match TRBD1. The CDR3 covers 15 residues. Losses at the gene ends were 4 bases for V and 4 bases for J; bases not matched to a gene: 5. CDR1 SGHDT and CDR2 YYEEEE come from the germline V gene. The CDR3 here is CASSRRQGAYNEQFF. The CDR3 nucleotides are TGTGCCAGCAGCAGAAGACAGGGGGCGTACAATGAGCAGTTCTTC.

This chain uses TRBV5-5 with TRBJ2-5, with D perhaps TRBD2 (5 bases). The CDR3 spans 14 residues. V dropped 4 bases and J dropped 5 bases, with 15 bases sitting between them. Germline V gene data show CDR1 as SGHKS and CDR2 as YYEKEE (reference sequence). CDR3 DNA: TGTGCCAGCAGCGGAATTGAAACGGGGGAGACCCAGTACTTC. This encodes CASSGIETGETQYF.

The J gene is TRBJ2-7, the V gene TRBV19; D uncertain. This CDR3 region has 15 residues. Trimming took off 7 bases at V and 1 base at J, with 17 bases between the two ends. From germline, CDR1 is LNHDA and CDR2 SQIVND (reference sequence). In nucleotides, the CDR3 is TGTGCCAGTAAGGTAACGGACCGATCATCCTACGAGCAGTACTTC. Translation gives CASKVTDRSSYEQYF.

The chain combines TRBV18 with TRBJ1-5; D not certain. V lost 3 bases and J lost 2, with 17 bases in between. The CDR3 has 17 residues. Per germline, CDR1 KGHSH and CDR2 LQKENI. The DNA for the CDR3 is TGTGCCAGCTCACCCCGTTCCTCCGGGGTGGGCAATCAGCCCCAGCATTTT. Protein product: CASSPRSSGVGNQPQHF.

V and J are TRBV7-9 and TRBJ2-3, with TRBD2 matching 8 bases. V shed 5 bases, J shed 2 bases, and the junction held 3 bases outside the gene matches. CDR3 length equals 14 residues. Germline lookup yields CDR1 SEHNR and CDR2 FQNEAQ (reference sequence). The CDR3 loop reads CASSPAGVTDTQYF. CDR3 DNA: TGTGCCAGCAGCCCAGCGGGGGTCACAGATACGCAGTATTTT.